This TCR beta chain was found in a study of blood T cell repertoires in COVID-19. Background on the study: Nucleic acid was either cDNA or gDNA, and it came from T cells, B-cell-depleted T cells, or PBMCs.

This CDR3 contains 15 residues. Per the germline V gene, CDR1 is KGHDR and CDR2 is SFDVKD. J was trimmed by 4 bases and V by 3 bases; bases with no gene match: 7. Source study methods: For nucleated cells, counts were estimated from reference gene primer amplification. Generated by immunoSEQ multiplex PCR, the TCRdb table keeps only in-frame clones and is missing some. The V and J calls and clone size come from that table; D and trimming were worked out from the DNA. The table has fewer than 350,000 clones, 65% to 90% seen once. The chain links TRBV24-1 to TRBJ2-7; TRBD1 matches 8 bases. The sequence was obtained from a human donor in a cohort sampled during active COVID-19. Sequencing was done on a sample of peripheral blood. The CDR3 region is CATSDGQGPIYEQYF. Here the CDR3 DNA reads TGTGCCACCAGTGATGGACAGGGCCCGATATACGAGCAGTACTTC.